These 19 T cell receptor beta chains originate from one sample sequenced in a study of cytomegalovirus exposure and HLA in healthy donors. A multiplex PCR was run with 60 Vbeta primers and 13 Jbeta primers. Measured with immunoSEQ multiplex PCR; TCRdb has only the in-frame clones, and not every one. The sample lists roughly 190,000 clones, 84% occurring once. Sample: PBMCs. The receptors were gathered from a woman between 50 and 59 years old in good health and CMV-seropositive.

The chain combines TRBV5-4 with TRBJ2-5; 11 bases align to TRBD2. The better agreement between TRBJ2-7 and the DNA end casts doubt on the J call. The CDR3 loop spans 14 amino acids. Germline V gene sequence: CDR1 SGHNT, CDR2 YYREEE (reference sequence). DNA for the CDR3: TGTGCCAGCAGCTATGGACTAGCGGGCTACGAGCAGTACTTC. Its protein product is CASSYGLAGYEQYF.

This sequence joins TRBV10-3 and TRBJ1-3; TRBD1 might be the D (6 bases). The CDR3 spans 15 residues. Looked up from germline, CDR1 is ENHRY and CDR2 is SYGVKD. V shed 6 bases and J shed 0 bases, with 12 bases lying between them. The CDR3 DNA sequence: TGTGCCATCAGGCTACAGGGTGACTCTGGAAACACCATATATTTT. Translation: CAIRLQGDSGNTIYF.

This chain connects TRBV6-1 to TRBJ1-6; D unresolved. Trimming left V 2 bases short and J 13 bases short, with 9 bases between. Germline V CDR1 and CDR2: MNHNS, SASEGT. The CDR3 has 12 amino acids. CDR3 loop: CASSEPVFPLHF. The CDR3 region has the DNA TGTGCCAGCAGTGAACCGGTTTTCCCCCTCCACTTT.

The rearrangement joins TRBV6-1 to TRBJ2-5, with 7 bases that match TRBD2. The CDR3 is 17 residues long. Looked up from germline, CDR1 is MNHNS and CDR2 is SASEGT. After removal of 1 base from V and 4 bases from J, the junction contained 12 bases not matched to a gene. DNA for the CDR3: TGTGCCAGCAGTGAAGGCCGGTTGGCGGGGGACCCAGAGACCCAGTACTTC. It yields the protein CASSEGRLAGDPETQYF.

The chain joins TRBV6-1 to TRBJ1-2, with TRBD1 identical over 9 bases. In germline, CDR1 is MNHNS, CDR2 SASEGT. The CDR3 has 15 amino acids. V shed 5 bases and J 4 bases; nucleotides not matched to a gene: 8. The CDR3 DNA follows: TGTGCCAGCAGTTCTGGGACAGGGAGGGGCTATGGCTACACCTTC. Translated, it gives CASSSGTGRGYGYTF.

The chain carries TRBV10-3 and TRBJ1-6, with TRBD1 identical over 9 bases. Germline CDR1 ENHRY, CDR2 SYGVKD. The CDR3 sequence is 17 residues long. Unmatched junction bases numbered 11, after V lost 5 bases and J lost 6 bases. CDR3 protein: CAISRSRDRESNSPLHF. DNA for the CDR3: TGTGCCATCAGTCGAAGCAGGGACAGGGAGTCTAATTCACCCCTCCACTTT.

V usage is TRBV11-2 and J usage is TRBJ1-2, with a weak D call TRBD1 (5 bases). V shed 1 base and J shed 3 bases, with 6 bases lying between them. Germline CDR1 SGHAT, CDR2 FQNNGV. CDR3 length: 13 amino acids. The CDR3 DNA reads as TGTGCCAGCAGCTTAGCGGGGGACTATGGCTACACCTTC. Its protein product is CASSLAGDYGYTF.

The chain carries TRBV2 and TRBJ1-1, with 8 bases lining up with TRBD1. This CDR3 spans 13 amino acids. V was pared by 7 bases and J by 5 bases, with 6 bases of the junction left unmatched. The germline CDR1 and CDR2 sequences are SNHLY and FYNNEI. CDR3 residues: CASTGQGLTEAFF. The DNA for the CDR3 is TGTGCCAGCACCGGACAGGGTCTTACTGAAGCTTTCTTT.

This chain joins TRBV27 and TRBJ2-1, with 11 positions matching TRBD2. The CDR3 runs to 17 residues. The ends lost 4 bases at V and 2 bases at J; junction bases unmatched: 7. From germline, CDR1 is MNHEY and CDR2 SMNVEV (reference sequence). CDR3 in amino acids: CASSSQTSGVPYNEQFF. CDR3 sequence (DNA): TGTGCCAGCAGTTCCCAGACTAGCGGGGTTCCCTACAATGAGCAGTTCTTC.

There are a few counts of this clone. The chain links TRBV5-1 to TRBJ1-5; D may be TRBD1 (5 bases). The CDR3 loop spans 15 amino acids. Per germline, CDR1 SGHRS and CDR2 YFSETQ. Trimming left V 0 bases short and J 8 bases short, with 15 bases between. The CDR3 region is CASSLGLGEGKPQHF. In DNA form, the CDR3 reads TGCGCCAGCAGCTTGGGCCTGGGGGAGGGGAAGCCCCAGCATTTT.

There are a few counts of this clone. V usage is TRBV10-3 and J usage is TRBJ2-7, with a tentative D call TRBD2 (6 bases). This CDR3 has 14 amino acids. The germline V and J ends were trimmed by 6 bases and 2 bases, with 14 bases remaining between them. The germline gives CDR1 ENHRY, CDR2 SYGVKD. The CDR3, as DNA: TGTGCCATCAGGGGGGGAGGAGGCCCCTACGAGCAGTACTTC. Amino acid sequence: CAIRGGGGPYEQYF.

This clone was observed a few times. CDR3 bases: TGCGCCAGCAGCTTGAACGGGAGGGCTAATGAAAAACTGTTTTTT. This translates into CASSLNGRANEKLFF. This chain links TRBV5-1 with TRBJ1-4; D remains unclear. V was pared by 1 base and J by 3 bases, with 10 bases between. The CDR3 covers 15 residues. The germline gives CDR1 SGHRS, CDR2 YFSETQ.

On this clone: This sample also contains other DNA sequences that code for the same CDR3. The chain has TRBV11-2 and TRBJ2-3; D remains unclear. Trimming took off 5 bases at V and 2 bases at J, with 5 bases between the two ends. The CDR3 totals 12 residues. The germline V gene has CDR1 SGHAT and CDR2 FQNNGV. CDR3 loop: CASSPNTDTQYF. CDR3 bases: TGTGCCAGCAGCCCCAACACAGATACGCAGTATTTT.

The chain links TRBV19 to TRBJ1-3, with D possibly TRBD1 on 5 matching bases. Germline V gene sequence: CDR1 LNHDA, CDR2 SQIVND (reference sequence). Trimming cost V 5 bases and J 4 bases, with 15 bases left between them. CDR3 length equals 15 residues. The CDR3 protein is CASSATGVPGNTIYF. In DNA, the CDR3 is TGTGCCAGTAGTGCGACGGGGGTCCCGGGAAACACCATATATTTT.

This sequence joins TRBV6-6 and TRBJ2-1; maybe TRBD1 (6 bases). The CDR3 runs to 13 residues. Germline CDR1 is MNHNY and CDR2 is SVGAGI (reference sequence). V gave up 2 bases and J gave up 11 bases, with 13 bases separating them. CDR3 nucleotides: TGTGCCAGCAGTTACACAAGCACAGGGAAGCAGTTCTTC. Translation gives CASSYTSTGKQFF.

The chain links TRBV6-5 to TRBJ2-2, with 8 nucleotides matching TRBD1. The germline V gene encodes CDR1 MNHEY and CDR2 SVGAGI. The CDR3 contains 14 residues. Unmatched junction bases numbered 10, after V lost 8 bases and J lost 8 bases. This CDR3 reads CASRGQGVGGELFF. The DNA for the CDR3 is TGTGCCAGCCGAGGACAGGGTGTGGGAGGGGAGCTGTTTTTT.

This sequence joins TRBV29-1 and TRBJ1-1, with 9 bases that match TRBD1. The CDR3 covers 18 residues. Germline CDR1 and CDR2: SQVTM and ANQGSEA. With 4 bases clipped from V and 0 bases from J, the junction kept 15 bases outside the gene matches. The CDR3 bases are TGCAGCGTTGGGGGGACAGGGAGGGAGAGGCTCATGAACACTGAAGCTTTCTTT. It encodes CSVGGTGRERLMNTEAFF.

This clone was picked up one time. The rearrangement joins TRBV4-2 to TRBJ2-1; 11 bases agree with TRBD2. Germline V gene data show CDR1 as LGHNA and CDR2 as YNFKEQ. V gave up 4 bases and J gave up 2 bases; unmatched junction bases: 4. This CDR3 contains 16 residues. The CDR3 DNA reads TGTGCCAGCAGCCGCGGGACTAGCGGTACCTACAATGAGCAGTTCTTC. It codes for CASSRGTSGTYNEQFF.

The rearrangement joins TRBV25-1 to TRBJ1-1, with a weak D call TRBD1 (5 bases). The germline V and J ends were trimmed by 3 bases and 11 bases, with 19 bases remaining between them. Germline V CDR1 and CDR2: MGHDK, SYGVNS. CDR3 length: 14 residues. Here the CDR3 reads CASSEGYRSVGAFF. The CDR3 DNA reads as TGTGCCAGCAGTGAGGGCTACAGGTCTGTGGGTGCTTTCTTT.